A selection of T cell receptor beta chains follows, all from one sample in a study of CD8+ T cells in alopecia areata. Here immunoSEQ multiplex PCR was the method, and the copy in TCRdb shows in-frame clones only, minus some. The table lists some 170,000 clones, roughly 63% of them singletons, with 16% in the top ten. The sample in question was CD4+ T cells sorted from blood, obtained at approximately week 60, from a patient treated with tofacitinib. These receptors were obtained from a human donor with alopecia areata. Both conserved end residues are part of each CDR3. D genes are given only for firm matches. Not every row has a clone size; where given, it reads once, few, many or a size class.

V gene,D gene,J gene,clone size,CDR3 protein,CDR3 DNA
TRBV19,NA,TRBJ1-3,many,CASNPGLSGNTIYF,TGTGCCAGTAACCCGGGCCTCTCTGGAAACACCATATATTTT
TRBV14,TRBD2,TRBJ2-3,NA,CASSQRLAGGTDTQYF,TGTGCCAGCAGCCAACGCCTAGCGGGGGGCACAGATACGCAGTATTTT
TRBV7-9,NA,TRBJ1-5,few,CASSLLDQPQHF,TGTGCCAGCAGCTTACTGGATCAGCCCCAGCATTTT
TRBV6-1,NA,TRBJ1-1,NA,CASSEVGLNTEAFF,TGTGCCAGCAGTGAAGTGGGGTTGAACACTGAAGCTTTCTTT
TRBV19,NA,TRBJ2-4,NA,CASSIDRGNIQYF,TGTGCCAGTAGTATAGACAGGGGAAACATTCAGTACTTC
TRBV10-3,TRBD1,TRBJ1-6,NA,CAISRTIDRGNSPLHF,TGTGCCATCAGTCGGACCATAGACAGGGGAAATTCACCCCTCCACTTT
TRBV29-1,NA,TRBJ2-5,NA,CSVRGTLYQETQYF,TGCAGCGTTCGCGGGACACTTTATCAAGAGACCCAGTACTTC
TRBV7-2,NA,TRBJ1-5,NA,CASSLGGDLGPQHF,TGTGCCAGCAGCTTGGGGGGAGATTTAGGGCCCCAGCATTTT
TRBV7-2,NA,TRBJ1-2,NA,CASSLGTFGGYTF,TGTGCCAGCAGCCTCGGGACCTTCGGGGGCTACACCTTC
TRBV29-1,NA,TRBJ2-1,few,CSVGGGGYNEQFF,TGCAGCGTTGGGGGGGGCGGTTACAATGAGCAGTTCTTC
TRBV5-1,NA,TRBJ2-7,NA,CASSLEGRGSYEQYF,TGCGCCAGCAGCTTGGAAGGACGGGGTTCCTACGAGCAGTACTTC
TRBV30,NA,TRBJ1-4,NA,CAWSGTTRVFNEKLFF,TGTGCCTGGAGTGGGACAACAAGAGTATTTAATGAAAAACTGTTTTTT
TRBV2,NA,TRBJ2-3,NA,CASTWGSTDTQYF,TGTGCCAGCACATGGGGCAGCACAGATACGCAGTATTTT
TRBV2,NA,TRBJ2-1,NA,CASNGRGNYNEQFF,TGTGCCAGCAATGGCCGGGGAAACTACAATGAGCAGTTCTTC
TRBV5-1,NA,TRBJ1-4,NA,CASRVPTRGSNEKLFF,TGCGCCAGCAGGGTGCCGACTCGGGGTTCTAATGAAAAACTGTTTTTT
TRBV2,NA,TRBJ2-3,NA,CASSEVDVADTQYF,TGTGCCAGCAGTGAAGTTGATGTCGCAGATACGCAGTATTTT
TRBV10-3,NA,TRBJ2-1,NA,CAISFGGGPVNEQFF,TGTGCCATCAGCTTTGGAGGGGGGCCGGTCAATGAGCAGTTCTTC
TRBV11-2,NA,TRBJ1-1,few,CASSLESGSEAFF,TGTGCCAGCAGCTTAGAATCAGGATCTGAAGCTTTCTTT
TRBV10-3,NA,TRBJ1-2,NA,CAISPAGYGYTF,TGTGCCATCAGTCCAGCGGGCTATGGCTACACCTTC
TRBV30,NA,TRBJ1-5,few,CAWSGVRGGQPQHF,TGTGCCTGGAGTGGGGTCAGGGGTGGCCAGCCCCAGCATTTT
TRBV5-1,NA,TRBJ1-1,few,CASSLGREAFF,TGCGCCAGCAGCTTGGGTAGGGAAGCTTTCTTT
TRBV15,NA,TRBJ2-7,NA,CATSRDEAYEQYF,TGTGCCACCAGCAGAGATGAGGCATACGAGCAGTACTTC